Shown below are 31 T cell receptor beta chains from a single sample sequenced in a study of T cells in Graves' hyperthyroidism and ophthalmopathy (dated by TCRdb to the late 2010s). Libraries came from multiplex PCR. The listed sequencing device is Illumina HiSeq 2000. TCR beta CDR3 regions were amplified from RNA transcripts. A first-round RT-PCR of the TCR CDR3 used the HTBI primer set with the Qiagen OneStep RT-PCR kit. The raw public reads went through TCRdb reprocessing: fastp at Q25, MiXCR clone calling, in-frame beta chains kept. Entries that share a CDR3 protein sequence are merged under the most common genes and DNA. This sample lists about 360,000 distinct CDR3 sequences; approximately 13% were detected once. Together, the top ten hold roughly 20% of the sample. The source material was blood. The receptors originated from a man aged 25 to 40 with Graves' hyperthyroidism that later progressed to Graves' ophthalmopathy.

This clonotype was seen at least ten times. The chain is built from TRBV11-2 and TRBJ2-7, with D perhaps TRBD1 (6 bases). Trimming removed 2 bases at V and 3 bases at J, with 14 bases between. Germline V gene lookup returns CDR1 SGHAT and CDR2 FQNNGV. This CDR3 is 15 amino acids long. The CDR3 region is CASSLSGVWNYEQYF. The CDR3 DNA is TGTGCCAGCAGCTTATCAGGGGTATGGAACTACGAGCAGTACTTC.

This clonotype was observed at least ten times. The chain employs TRBV2 and TRBJ1-3, with D possibly matching TRBD1 (5 bases). The germline gives CDR1 SNHLY, CDR2 FYNNEI. V lost 3 bases and J 1 base, leaving 7 bases between the germline ends. CDR3 length: 14 residues. CDR3 residues: CASSDQGSGNTIYF. The CDR3 bases are TGTGCCAGCAGTGACCAGGGTTCTGGAAACACCATATATTTT.

At least ten counts were recorded for this clonotype. This chain uses TRBV28 with TRBJ2-1; tentative D call: TRBD2 (5 bases). There are 15 residues in the CDR3. The germline CDR1 and CDR2 sequences are MDHEN and SYDVKM. V lost 4 bases to trimming and J lost 3 bases, with 13 bases between them. CDR3 loop: CASSSNGVIYNEQFF. For the CDR3, the DNA is TGTGCCAGCAGTTCCAACGGGGTCATCTACAATGAGCAGTTCTTC.

This clonotype was counted at least ten times. The rearrangement joins TRBV20-1 to TRBJ2-5; TRBD1 agrees at 7 bases. Trimming at V came to 5 bases and at J to 2 bases, leaving 8 bases not matched to a gene. The length of the CDR3 is 14 residues. Germline CDR1 and CDR2: DFQATT and SNEGSKA (reference sequence). CDR3 nucleotide sequence: TGCAGTGCTTTTCTTGGGACAGTTCAAGAGACCCAGTACTTC. Translation: CSAFLGTVQETQYF.

This clonotype was seen only a few times. CDR3 DNA sequence: TGCAATATCTTGACAGGGTCTAACTATGGCTACACCTTC. Encoded protein: CNILTGSNYGYTF. J is TRBJ1-2 and V is TRBV20-1, with 7 positions matching TRBD1. The germline V gene has CDR1 DFQATT and CDR2 SNEGSKA (reference sequence). The CDR3 loop spans 13 amino acids.

The chain joins TRBV7-2 to TRBJ1-4, with unresolved D. Germline values: CDR1 SGHTA, CDR2 FQGNSA. The CDR3 totals 14 residues. Trimming stripped 3 bases from V and 1 base from J, with 6 bases between. The chain's CDR3 is CASSFEGTNEKLFF. Written as DNA, the CDR3 is TGTGCCAGCAGCTTTGAGGGAACTAATGAAAAACTGTTTTTT.

V and J are TRBV20-1 and TRBJ2-5, with D possibly being TRBD1 (5 bases). The germline V gene has CDR1 DFQATT and CDR2 SNEGSKA (reference sequence). This CDR3 contains 11 residues. V lost 7 bases and J 4 bases, leaving 10 bases between the germline ends. The CDR3 loop reads CSVRELETQYF. The DNA for the CDR3 is TGCAGTGTCAGGGAATTAGAGACCCAGTACTTC.

Ten or more counts support this clonotype. CDR3 in amino acids: CASSLISGGTTDTQYF. CDR3 coding DNA: TGTGCCAGCAGTTTAATTAGCGGGGGCACCACAGATACGCAGTATTTT. V is TRBV27 and J is TRBJ2-3; TRBD2 aligns across 9 bases. Germline-derived CDR1 and CDR2 are MNHEY and SMNVEV (reference sequence). The CDR3 sequence is 16 residues long. With 2 bases clipped from V and 2 bases from J, the junction kept 5 bases outside the gene matches.

This clonotype occurred a few times. V and J are TRBV7-9 and TRBJ2-3, with D possibly being TRBD1 (5 bases). Germline loops: CDR1 SEHNR, CDR2 FQNEAQ (reference sequence). The V and J ends lost 4 bases and 1 base respectively, with 9 bases between them. This CDR3 spans 14 amino acids. The CDR3 spells CASSSTTGTDTQYF. The CDR3 coding sequence is TGTGCCAGCAGCTCAACGACAGGCACAGATACGCAGTATTTT.

This clonotype was counted ten times or more. The V gene is TRBV6-2 or TRBV6-3, the J gene TRBJ2-5; D unclear. Per the germline V gene, CDR1 is MNHEY and CDR2 is SVGEGT. The CDR3 has 15 residues. Deletions cut 7 bases from V and 5 bases from J, with 20 bases between. The CDR3 DNA is TGTGCCAGCACCCCTACGGGTATTTCCCCGGAGACCCAGTACTTC. Protein: CASTPTGISPETQYF.

This clonotype occurred many times. The chain couples TRBV6-2 or TRBV6-3 to TRBJ2-1; TRBD2 matches at 9 bases. The V gene end was trimmed by 8 bases and the J gene end by 6 bases; junction bases not matched to a gene: 5. Germline V gene lookup returns CDR1 MNHEY and CDR2 SVGEGT. CDR3 size: 13 residues. CDR3 nucleotide sequence: TGTGCCAGCCGCGGACTAGCGTCCAATGAGCAGTTCTTC. Translating it yields CASRGLASNEQFF.

This clonotype was detected many times. This rearrangement joins TRBV12-3 or TRBV12-4 to TRBJ2-7; D tentatively reads TRBD1 or TRBD2 (6 bases each). This CDR3 has 15 residues. Between the trimmed V and J ends, which lost 5 bases and 6 bases, there was a span of 20 bases. The CDR3 coding sequence is TGTGCCAGCAGTCCCAGGGGAGGAGACAACGTCGAGCAGTACTTC. The encoded protein is CASSPRGGDNVEQYF.

This clonotype was observed a few times. The junction shows a germline mismatch at one end, possibly a read error. The chain is built from TRBV3-1 and TRBJ1-3, with 12 bases lining up with TRBD1. There are 20 residues in the CDR3. Germline CDR1 reads LGHDT; CDR2 reads YNNKEL (reference sequence). This CDR3 reads CASNQIGGTGGSSSGNTIYF. The CDR3, as DNA: TGTGCCAGCAACCAAATCGGTGGGACAGGGGGCAGCAGCTCTGGAAACACCATATATTTT. Supplemented by reference TRBV3-1 and TRBJ1-3, the full variable domain reads DTAVSQTPKYLVTQMGNDKSIKCEQNLGHDTMYWYKQDSKKFLKIMFSYNNKELIINETVPNRFSPKSPDKAHLNLHINSLELGDSAVYFCASNQIGGTGGSSSGNTIYFGEGSWLTVV.

This clonotype was detected ten times or more. The chain employs TRBV7-9 and TRBJ2-6; no reliable D call. Trimming pared 4 bases from V and 2 bases from J, leaving 0 bases between. The CDR3 spans 12 residues. CDR1 and CDR2 (germline): SEHNR, FQNEAQ (reference sequence). The CDR3 DNA reads as TGTGCCAGCAGCTCTGGGGCCAACGTCCTGACTTTC. Translation: CASSSGANVLTF.

This clonotype was counted a few times. The rearrangement uses TRBV4-1 and TRBJ1-1; 7 nucleotides line up with TRBD1. The germline V gene has CDR1 MGHRA and CDR2 YSYEKL. V gave up 2 bases and J gave up 4 bases; unmatched junction bases: 7. This CDR3 is built from 15 residues. CDR3 amino acids: CASSQLLRGSTEAFF. CDR3 nucleotides: TGCGCCAGCAGCCAATTACTCAGGGGGAGCACTGAAGCTTTCTTT.

This clonotype showed up many times. The chain couples TRBV28 to TRBJ1-6; unclear D gene. The CDR3 runs 14 residues. CDR1 is MDHEN, CDR2 SYDVKM, per germline. Trimming took 7 bases from V and 6 from J, leaving 13 bases between them. CDR3 sequence: CASTGGPSNSPLHF. CDR3 DNA sequence: TGTGCCAGCACCGGAGGGCCGAGTAATTCACCCCTCCACTTT.

The chain joins TRBV5-5 to TRBJ1-5, with 10 bases fitting TRBD1. V gave up 5 bases and J gave up 6 bases; unmatched junction bases: 8. Germline-derived CDR1 and CDR2 are SGHKS and YYEKEE (reference sequence). This CDR3 is built from 15 residues. As DNA, the CDR3 is TGTGCCAGCAGGGCCGGGACAGGGGATTTTCAGCCCCAGCATTTT. Protein sequence: CASRAGTGDFQPQHF.

The table lists this clonotype with many counts. J is TRBJ2-7 and V is TRBV2; 8 nucleotides align to TRBD1. From germline, CDR1 is SNHLY and CDR2 FYNNEI. V trimming: 3 bases; J trimming: 2 bases; junction bases outside the gene matches: 3. CDR3 size: 14 residues. In DNA form, the CDR3 reads TGTGCCAGCAGTGATTGGACAGGGACCTACGAGCAGTACTTC. Protein product: CASSDWTGTYEQYF.

This clonotype was seen many times. The chain carries TRBV12-5 and TRBJ2-5; the match to TRBD1 covers 8 bases. The length of the CDR3 is 15 residues. V was pared by 1 base and J by 5 bases, with 6 bases of the junction left unmatched. CDR1 and CDR2 (germline): LGHNT, FRNRAP. CDR3 DNA sequence: TGTGCTAGTGGTTTGGGGACAGGGACCTGGGAGACCCAGTACTTC. Translating gives CASGLGTGTWETQYF.

This clonotype turned up a few times. The rearrangement links TRBV5-1 to TRBJ2-1; D is uncertain. Looked up from germline, CDR1 is SGHRS and CDR2 is YFSETQ. V gave up 7 bases and J gave up 0 bases, with 11 bases separating them. The CDR3 runs to 14 residues. The CDR3 DNA reads TGCGCCAGCTACCCTTCTCCCTCCTACAATGAGCAGTTCTTC. It encodes CASYPSPSYNEQFF.

Of note for this clonotype: A much larger clone differs by one base, so this may be a read error. The rearrangement joins TRBV28 to TRBJ2-3; TRBD1 agrees at 9 bases. CDR3 length: 15 amino acids. Germline CDR1 and CDR2: MDHEN and SYDVKM. CDR3 nucleotides: TGTGCCAGCAGTTTAGGGGGACAGGGTACAGATACGCAGAATTTT. Its protein is CASSLGGQGTDTQNF.

V and J are TRBV3-1 and TRBJ1-2; TRBD1 aligns across 8 bases. CDR3 length equals 13 residues. V shed 2 bases, J shed 7 bases, and the junction held 3 bases outside the gene matches. The germline gives CDR1 LGHDT, CDR2 YNNKEL (reference sequence). CDR3 coding DNA: TGTGCCAGCAGCCAACAGGGGGCGAGTGGCTACACCTTC. It is translated as CASSQQGASGYTF. Full variable domain (remainder filled in from reference TRBV3-1 and TRBJ1-2): DTAVSQTPKYLVTQMGNDKSIKCEQNLGHDTMYWYKQDSKKFLKIMFSYNNKELIINETVPNRFSPKSPDKAHLNLHINSLELGDSAVYFCASSQQGASGYTFGSGTRLTVV.

Concerning this clonotype: This may arise from a read error, as a much more abundant clone is one base away. In nucleotides, the CDR3 is TGCAGTGCTAGAGTCAGGGACCTCGGTCAGTCCCAGCATTTT. This gives the protein CSARVRDLGQSQHF. The V and J genes are TRBV20-1 and TRBJ1-5; tentatively, D is TRBD1 (5 bases). CDR3 length equals 14 residues. The V gene's germline CDR1 is DFQATT and CDR2 SNEGSKA (reference sequence).

The table lists this clonotype with a count of one. This may be a read error: a much more frequent sequence differs by one nucleotide. The genes are TRBV20-1 and TRBJ2-3; D possibly corresponds to TRBD2 (6 bases). This CDR3 contains 14 residues. Germline V CDR1 and CDR2: DFQATT, SNEGSKA (reference sequence). The V end was cut by 5 bases, the J end by 3 bases, with 15 bases between. The CDR3 DNA reads TGCAGTGCTGGAGTTCTAGCGAGGACAGATACGCAGTATTTT. Translated: CSAGVLARTDTQYF.

In this sample, this clonotype turned up many times. V and J are TRBV9 and TRBJ2-7; TRBD2 is a possible D gene (5 bases). CDR1 is SGDLS and CDR2 is YYNGEE in the germline V gene. This CDR3 has 15 amino acids. The ends were cut back, 0 bases at V and 0 bases at J, with 10 bases in the middle. The CDR3 here is CASSVGTGFSYEQYF. The CDR3 DNA sequence: TGTGCCAGCAGCGTAGGGACGGGGTTCTCCTACGAGCAGTACTTC.

This clonotype was counted only a few times. A much larger clone lies a single base off, so this may be a read error. This chain joins TRBV7-8 and TRBJ2-1, with a tentative D call TRBD1 (5 bases). The CDR3 loop spans 15 amino acids. Germline loops: CDR1 SGHVS, CDR2 FQNEAQ. The CDR3 DNA follows: TGTGCCTGCAGCTTACTCACAGGCAACTACAATGAGCAGTTCTTC. This sequence encodes CACSLLTGNYNEQFF. Drawing the rest from reference TRBV7-8 and TRBJ2-1, the complete variable domain is GAGVSQSPRYKVAKRGQDVALRCDPISGHVSLFWYQQALGQGPEFLTYFQNEAQLDKSGLPSDRFFAERPEGSVSTLKIQRTQQEDSAVYLCACSLLTGNYNEQFFGPGTRLTVL.

This clonotype has a count of ten or more. J is TRBJ2-5 and V is TRBV20-1; no firm D call. Trimming stripped 6 bases from V and 0 bases from J, with 14 bases between. CDR1 and CDR2 from the germline V gene are DFQATT and SNEGSKA (reference sequence). The CDR3 extends over 14 amino acids. CDR3 sequence: CSASRAANQETQYF. CDR3 DNA: TGCAGTGCCTCCCGGGCGGCGAACCAAGAGACCCAGTACTTC.

Many counts were recorded for this clonotype. As DNA, the CDR3 is TGTGCCAGCCCGGCGGGGAGCCCACAAGAGACCCAGTACTTC. It translates to CASPAGSPQETQYF. This chain connects TRBV2 to TRBJ2-5; maybe TRBD2 (6 bases). Germline lookup yields CDR1 SNHLY and CDR2 FYNNEI. The CDR3 runs to 14 residues. V was cut by 8 bases and J by 2 bases, with 15 bases left in between.

This clonotype was picked up many times. The CDR3 sequence is CASSLETTGTDTQYF. In DNA form, the CDR3 reads TGTGCCAGCAGCTTAGAGACCACCGGGACAGATACGCAGTATTTT. The V call is TRBV7-9, the J call TRBJ2-3; D is ambiguous. Germline CDR1 reads SEHNR; CDR2 reads FQNEAQ (reference sequence). V lost 1 base to trimming and J lost 3 bases, with 11 bases between them. The CDR3 length is 15 residues.

This clonotype has ten or more counts. The V gene is TRBV5-4, the J gene TRBJ2-7, with a tentative D call TRBD1 (6 bases). The CDR3 sequence is 13 residues long. Per the germline V gene, CDR1 is SGHNT and CDR2 is YYREEE (reference sequence). Trimming took off 4 bases at V and 1 base at J, with 9 bases between the two ends. CDR3 DNA sequence: TGTGCCAGCAGCGCAGGACAGTCCTACGAGCAGTACTTC. It translates to CASSAGQSYEQYF. Using reference TRBV5-4 and TRBJ2-7 for the parts outside the CDR3, the full variable domain is ETGVTQSPTHLIKTRGQQVTLRCSSQSGHNTVSWYQQALGQGPQFIFQYYREEENGRGNFPPRFSGLQFPNYSSELNVNALELDDSALYLCASSAGQSYEQYFGPGTRLTVT.

This clonotype appeared a few times. The J gene is TRBJ2-7, the V gene TRBV11-2; no clear D. CDR3 size: 13 residues. V was pared by 1 base and J by 4 bases, with 8 bases between. CDR1 is SGHAT and CDR2 is FQNNGV in the germline V gene. CDR3 coding DNA: TGTGCCAGCAGCTTAGCATCCAGGTACGAGCAGTACTTC. Amino acid sequence: CASSLASRYEQYF.